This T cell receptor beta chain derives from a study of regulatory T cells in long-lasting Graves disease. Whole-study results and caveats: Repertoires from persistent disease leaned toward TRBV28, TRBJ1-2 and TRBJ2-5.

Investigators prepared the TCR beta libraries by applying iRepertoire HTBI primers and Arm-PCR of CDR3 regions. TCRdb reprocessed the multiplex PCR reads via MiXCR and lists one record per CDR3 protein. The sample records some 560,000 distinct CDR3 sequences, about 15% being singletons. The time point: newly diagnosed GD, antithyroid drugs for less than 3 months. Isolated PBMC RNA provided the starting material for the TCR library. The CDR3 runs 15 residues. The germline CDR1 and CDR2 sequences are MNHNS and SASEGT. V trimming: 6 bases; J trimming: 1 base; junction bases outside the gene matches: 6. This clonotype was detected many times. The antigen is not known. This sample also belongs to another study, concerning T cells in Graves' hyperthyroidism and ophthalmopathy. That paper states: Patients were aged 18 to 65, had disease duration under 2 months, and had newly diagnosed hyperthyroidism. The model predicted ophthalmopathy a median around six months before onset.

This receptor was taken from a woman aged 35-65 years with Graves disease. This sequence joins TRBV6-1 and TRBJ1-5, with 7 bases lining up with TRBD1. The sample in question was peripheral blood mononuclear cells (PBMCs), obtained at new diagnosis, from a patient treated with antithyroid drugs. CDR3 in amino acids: CASRNPGQSNQPQHF. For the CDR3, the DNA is TGTGCCAGCAGGAACCCGGGACAGAGCAATCAGCCCCAGCATTTT.